The 27 T cell receptor beta chains presented below share a single source sample, sequenced in a study of blood T cell repertoires in COVID-19. Sequencing used immunoSEQ multiplex PCR; TCRdb keeps in-frame clones, though not all of them. The table lists more than 15,000 clones, 87% of them singletons. The specimen was peripheral blood. These TCRs come from a human donor with active COVID-19. The donor label of this sample is uncertain.

The CDR3 loop is CAWSRSSGYYEQYF. CDR3 bases: TGTGCCTGGAGTAGGTCTAGCGGCTACTACGAGCAGTACTTC. V usage is TRBV30 and J usage is TRBJ2-7; 7 bases align to TRBD2. The CDR3 has 14 residues. The germline CDR1 and CDR2 sequences are GTSNPN and SVGIG (reference sequence). J was trimmed by 3 bases and V by 2 bases; bases with no gene match: 7.

V is TRBV10-3 and J is TRBJ2-5, with D unclear. The CDR3 loop spans 16 amino acids. V gave up 2 bases and J gave up 0 bases, with 13 bases separating them. Per the germline V gene, CDR1 is ENHRY and CDR2 is SYGVKD. CDR3 region: CAISEANVKYQETQYF. For the CDR3, the DNA is TGTGCCATCAGTGAGGCGAACGTCAAGTACCAAGAGACCCAGTACTTC.

The chain carries TRBV5-1 and TRBJ1-2; 10 bases line up with TRBD1. The CDR3 totals 15 residues. J lost 5 bases, V lost 6 bases, and 10 bases had no gene match. From germline, CDR1 is SGHRS and CDR2 YFSETQ. The CDR3 loop reads CASNNPGTGAYGYTF. CDR3 bases: TGCGCCAGCAACAACCCCGGGACAGGGGCATATGGCTACACCTTC.

V usage is TRBV27 and J usage is TRBJ2-7; no clear D. This CDR3 has 15 residues. V lost 5 bases and J 0 bases, leaving 14 bases between the germline ends. CDR1 is MNHEY and CDR2 is SMNVEV in the germline V gene (reference sequence). The CDR3 bases are TGTGCCAGCAGTCCCTCCTTGGGCAACTCCTACGAGCAGTACTTC. Protein product: CASSPSLGNSYEQYF.

The rearrangement joins TRBV6-1 to TRBJ1-6; D may be TRBD1 (5 bases). V lost 4 bases and J lost 0, with 19 bases in between. The CDR3 is 19 residues long. Germline assignment: CDR1 MNHNS and CDR2 SASEGT. The CDR3 loop reads CASSVRGKYSSSYNSPLHF. In DNA form, the CDR3 reads TGTGCCAGCAGTGTTAGGGGAAAATACTCGAGCTCCTATAATTCACCCCTCCACTTT.

The chain links TRBV9 to TRBJ1-3, with TRBD1 matching 8 bases. The V segment lost 6 bases and the J segment 0 bases; nucleotides outside the gene matches: 11. Germline CDR1 SGDLS, CDR2 YYNGEE. This CDR3 comprises 17 residues. The CDR3 coding sequence is TGTGCCAGCACCCTACAGGGACAGGCATTCTCTGGAAACACCATATATTTT. Protein: CASTLQGQAFSGNTIYF.

The chain carries TRBV14 and TRBJ2-1; D uncertain. Germline V CDR1 and CDR2: SGHDN, FVKESK. V was trimmed by 5 bases and J by 5 bases, leaving 13 bases between them. This CDR3 spans 14 amino acids. CDR3 in DNA: TGTGCCAGCAGCGCTCTAGTATCCAACAATGAGCAGTTCTTC. The encoded protein is CASSALVSNNEQFF.

The chain has TRBV10-2 and TRBJ1-1; D gene uncertain. This CDR3 comprises 14 residues. Per the germline V gene, CDR1 is WSHSY and CDR2 is SAAADI. V lost 0 bases to trimming and J lost 4 bases, with 9 bases between them. The CDR3 sequence is CASSESGGTTEAFF. In DNA form, the CDR3 reads TGCGCCAGCAGTGAGTCTGGCGGAACCACTGAAGCTTTCTTT.

This sequence joins TRBV7-3 and TRBJ2-1, with TRBD2 matching 7 bases. The CDR3 length is 14 residues. The germline V gene has CDR1 SGHTA and CDR2 FQGTGA. The junction had 6 bases not matched to a gene; V was cut back by 5 bases and J by 5 bases. The CDR3 spells CASSHGGTNNEQFF. The CDR3 region has the DNA TGTGCCAGCAGCCACGGGGGGACTAACAATGAGCAGTTCTTC.

The J gene is TRBJ1-4, the V gene TRBV7-2; D ambiguous. Germline values: CDR1 SGHTA, CDR2 FQGNSA. V was pared by 5 bases and J by 8 bases, with 9 bases between. There are 12 residues in the CDR3. The CDR3 bases are TGTGCCAGCAGCCCCTTTCGGGAAAAACTGTTTTTT. Protein: CASSPFREKLFF.

V usage is TRBV7-9 and J usage is TRBJ2-1; TRBD2 matches 13 bases. Germline CDR1 is SEHNR and CDR2 is FQNEAQ (reference sequence). CDR3 length: 18 residues. Trimming cost V 5 bases and J 2 bases; bases outside gene matches: 9. The CDR3 is CASSRTGLAGVPYNEQFF. CDR3 sequence (DNA): TGTGCCAGCAGCCGAACAGGACTAGCGGGAGTACCCTACAATGAGCAGTTCTTC.

The gene calls are TRBV5-6 and TRBJ1-2, with 7 bases fitting TRBD1. CDR3 size: 13 residues. The germline V gene encodes CDR1 SGHDT and CDR2 YYEEEE. Unmatched junction bases numbered 5, after V lost 1 base and J lost 8 bases. The CDR3 DNA reads as TGTGCCAGCAGCTTGTTAGGGGGCCGAGGCTACACCTTC. Protein: CASSLLGGRGYTF.

The chain links TRBV20-1 to TRBJ2-2; 9 nucleotides match TRBD2. Trimming at V came to 3 bases and at J to 5 bases, leaving 19 bases not matched to a gene. The CDR3 has 19 residues. Germline V gene lookup returns CDR1 DFQATT and CDR2 SNEGSKA (reference sequence). CDR3 in DNA: TGCAGTGCTAGTCACCGATTCGGTAGCGGGAGATTGGGGACCGGGGAGCTGTTTTTT. It specifies CSASHRFGSGRLGTGELFF.

The V gene is TRBV7-9, the J gene TRBJ2-1; D unclear. Trimming shortened V by 6 bases and J by 5 bases, and 8 bases separated the two germline ends. The CDR3 has 12 amino acids. Germline CDR1 reads SEHNR; CDR2 reads FQNEAQ (reference sequence). The CDR3 protein is CASRESNNEQFF. The CDR3 nucleotides are TGTGCCAGCAGGGAGTCTAACAATGAGCAGTTCTTC.

This clone was detected a few times. The CDR3 DNA is TGTGCCAGCAGCTTCGACAAGTACCAAGAGACCCAGTACTTC. This codes for CASSFDKYQETQYF. The V call is TRBV5-4, the J call TRBJ2-5; D unresolved. V lost 2 bases and J 0 bases, leaving 8 bases between the germline ends. The CDR3 consists of 14 residues. Looked up from germline, CDR1 is SGHNT and CDR2 is YYREEE (reference sequence).

The rearrangement uses TRBV5-5 and TRBJ2-4, with D perhaps TRBD2 (5 bases). Germline V gene sequence: CDR1 SGHKS, CDR2 YYEKEE (reference sequence). V was clipped by 0 bases and J by 6 bases, with 10 bases between them. This CDR3 comprises 14 residues. The CDR3 sequence is CASSLAGGRNIQYF. In DNA, the CDR3 is TGTGCCAGCAGCTTGGCCGGAGGACGAAACATTCAGTACTTC.

The chain uses TRBV7-6 and TRBJ2-5; 9 nucleotides align to TRBD1. The CDR3 contains 16 residues. The J segment lost 4 bases and the V segment lost 1 base, leaving 7 bases of the junction unmatched. Germline-derived CDR1 and CDR2 are SGHVS and FNYEAQ. The CDR3 coding sequence is TGTGCCAGCAGCTTAGGGGACAGGGAGAGACGAGAGACCCAGTACTTC. Translation gives CASSLGDRERRETQYF.

CDR3 DNA sequence: TGTGCCACCAGCAGAGACCATCCACCGTCCCGGAGGGATTGCGAGCAGTACTTC. It specifies CATSRDHPPSRRDCEQYF. The genes are TRBV15 and TRBJ2-7; D possibly corresponds to TRBD2 (6 bases). Germline V gene data show CDR1 as LNHNV and CDR2 as YYDKDF (reference sequence). The V and J ends lost 0 bases and 6 bases respectively, with 24 bases between them. The CDR3 contains 18 residues.

CDR3 protein: CASSYRFQGSPDTQYF. In nucleotides, the CDR3 is TGTGCCAGCAGTTACCGGTTTCAGGGTAGCCCAGATACGCAGTATTTT. The chain links TRBV6-5 to TRBJ2-3, with a possible D match to TRBD1 (5 bases). CDR3 length: 16 residues. V was clipped by 2 bases and J by 4 bases, with 16 bases between them. Germline CDR1 reads MNHEY; CDR2 reads SVGAGI.

The J gene is TRBJ2-5, the V gene TRBV24-1; tentatively, D is TRBD2 (5 bases). This CDR3 comprises 13 residues. V was trimmed by 10 bases and J by 1 base, leaving 12 bases between them. The germline V gene encodes CDR1 KGHDR and CDR2 SFDVKD. CDR3 region: CATNEGGQETQYF. CDR3 DNA sequence: TGTGCCACTAATGAGGGCGGCCAAGAGACCCAGTACTTC.

Only a few counts were recorded for this clone. The chain joins TRBV19 to TRBJ1-5; TRBD1 matches at 7 bases. CDR3 size: 15 residues. Germline loops: CDR1 LNHDA, CDR2 SQIVND (reference sequence). The V segment lost 1 base and the J segment 6 bases; nucleotides outside the gene matches: 6. The CDR3 spells CASSIVVGGGQPQHF. The CDR3 coding sequence is TGTGCCAGTAGTATAGTGGTAGGGGGCGGTCAGCCCCAGCATTTT.

This clone was seen once. This chain links TRBV12-3 or TRBV12-4 with TRBJ2-7; D is possibly TRBD1 (5 bases). This CDR3 region has 13 residues. Trimming took 6 bases from V and 3 from J, leaving 12 bases between them. The CDR3, as DNA: TGTGCCAGCAGGACAACAGGAATCTACGAGCAGTACTTC. This gives the protein CASRTTGIYEQYF.

The chain links TRBV29-1 to TRBJ2-3; the D gene is possibly TRBD2 (6 bases). With 3 bases removed from V and 4 bases from J, the gap between germline ends came to 8 bases. CDR1 is SQVTM, CDR2 ANQGSEA, per germline. The CDR3 spans 12 residues. CDR3 amino acids: CSVDAGSDTQYF. The CDR3 DNA sequence: TGCAGCGTTGATGCGGGGTCAGATACGCAGTATTTT.

This clone was seen just once. The chain uses TRBV7-3 and TRBJ2-7; D is possibly TRBD1 (5 bases). The CDR3 contains 15 residues. Germline values: CDR1 SGHTA, CDR2 FQGTGA. Trimming left V 4 bases short and J 2 bases short, with 15 bases between. The CDR3 DNA reads TGTGCCAGCAGCTCAACCAGGACACACGCCTACGAGCAGTACTTC. Amino acids: CASSSTRTHAYEQYF.

This clone was seen more than once but under ten times. The chain couples TRBV3-1 (or the pseudogene TRBV3-2) to TRBJ1-2; no firm D call. Trimming took 1 base from V and 7 from J, leaving 13 bases between them. The CDR3 is 14 amino acids. Germline values: CDR1 LGHDT, CDR2 YNNKEL (reference sequence). CDR3 nucleotides: TGTGCCAGCAGCCAAGGCAGCGATGCAAGTGGCTACACCTTC. This translates into CASSQGSDASGYTF.

The rearrangement links TRBV27 to TRBJ2-4, with D maybe TRBD2 (5 bases). Trimming stripped 3 bases from V and 8 bases from J, with 11 bases between. Germline-derived CDR1 and CDR2 are MNHEY and SMNVEV (reference sequence). The CDR3 consists of 13 residues. DNA for the CDR3: TGTGCCAGCAGTTTTACGGCGAGGGACATTCAGTACTTC. Its translation is CASSFTARDIQYF.

The rearrangement links TRBV11-2 to TRBJ2-5; no definite D call. The germline V gene has CDR1 SGHAT and CDR2 FQNNGV. This CDR3 region has 13 residues. Deletions cut 5 bases from V and 2 bases from J, with 9 bases between. CDR3 region: CASSLRVQETQYF. CDR3 sequence (DNA): TGTGCCAGCAGCCTCCGGGTTCAAGAGACCCAGTACTTC.